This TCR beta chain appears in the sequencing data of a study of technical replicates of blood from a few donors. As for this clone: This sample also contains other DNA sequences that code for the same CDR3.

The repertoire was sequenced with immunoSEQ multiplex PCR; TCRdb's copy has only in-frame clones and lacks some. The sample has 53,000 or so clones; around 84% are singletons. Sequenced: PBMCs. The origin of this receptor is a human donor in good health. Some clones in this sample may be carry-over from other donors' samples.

For the CDR3, the DNA is TGTGCCAGCAGGGGACAGGGAAATTCACCCCTCCACTTT. It specifies CASRGQGNSPLHF. The chain carries TRBV6-5 and TRBJ1-6; 9 bases fit TRBD1. The ends lost 6 bases at V and 7 bases at J; junction bases unmatched: 1. Germline CDR1 and CDR2: MNHEY and SVGAGI. The CDR3 is 13 amino acids.